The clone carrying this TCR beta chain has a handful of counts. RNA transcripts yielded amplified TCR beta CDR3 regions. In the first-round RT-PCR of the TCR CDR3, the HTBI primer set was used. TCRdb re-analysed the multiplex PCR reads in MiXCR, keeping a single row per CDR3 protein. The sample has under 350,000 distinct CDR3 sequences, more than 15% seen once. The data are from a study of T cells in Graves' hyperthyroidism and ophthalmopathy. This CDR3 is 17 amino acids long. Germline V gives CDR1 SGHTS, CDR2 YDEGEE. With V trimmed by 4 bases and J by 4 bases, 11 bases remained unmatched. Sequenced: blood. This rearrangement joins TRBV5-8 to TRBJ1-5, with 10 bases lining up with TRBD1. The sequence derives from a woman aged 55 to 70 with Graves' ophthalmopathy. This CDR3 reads CASSQGQGVIGNQPQHF. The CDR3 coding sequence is TGTGCCAGCAGCCAAGGACAGGGGGTTATAGGAAATCAGCCCCAGCATTTT.